One TCR beta chain is described in this entry. Its antigen is unknown. With 60 Vbeta and 13 Jbeta primers, the PCR was carried out. The protocol was immunoSEQ multiplex PCR, while the TCRdb copy is restricted to in-frame clones and leaves out a portion. The data show about 160,000 clones, approximately 72% seen once. The sample is drawn from a study of cytomegalovirus exposure and HLA in healthy donors. Findings and caveats of the study: Reportedly, fewer N-insertions than the approximately 650-donor mean appeared in an Asian-associated ancestry cluster in a later analysis. The authors later found most CMV-associated TCR beta chains appeared HLA-restricted.

Trimming shortened V by 0 bases and J by 4 bases, and 6 bases separated the two germline ends. The CDR3 length is 13 residues. From germline, CDR1 is SEHNR and CDR2 FQNEAQ (reference sequence). This TCR was sampled from a female donor in good health and CMV-seronegative. Sample: PBMCs. The chain links TRBV7-9 to TRBJ1-1; D gene unclear. The CDR3 DNA is TGTGCCAGCAGCTTAGCGCGTCGCACTGAAGCTTTCTTT. This codes for CASSLARRTEAFF.